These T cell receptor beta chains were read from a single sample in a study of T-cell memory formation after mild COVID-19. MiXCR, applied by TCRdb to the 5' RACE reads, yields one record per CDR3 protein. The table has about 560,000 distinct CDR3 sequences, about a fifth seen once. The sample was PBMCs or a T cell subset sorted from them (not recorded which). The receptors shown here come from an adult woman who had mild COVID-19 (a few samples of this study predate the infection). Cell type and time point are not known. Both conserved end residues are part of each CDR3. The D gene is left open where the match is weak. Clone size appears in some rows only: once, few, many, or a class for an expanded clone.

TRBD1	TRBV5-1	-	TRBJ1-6	CASSWDSQRSSYNSPLHF	TGCGCCAGCAGCTGGGACAGCCAGAGGAGCTCCTATAATTCACCCCTCCACTTT
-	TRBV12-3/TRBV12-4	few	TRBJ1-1	CASSRRKNTEAFF	TGTGCCAGCAGCCGGAGAAAGAACACTGAAGCTTTCTTT
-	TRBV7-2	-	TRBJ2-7	CASSLYPLYYEQYF	TGTGCCAGCAGCTTATACCCACTCTACTACGAGCAGTACTTC
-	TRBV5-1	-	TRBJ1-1	CASSPSKGARHTEAFF	TGCGCCAGCAGCCCCTCAAAAGGGGCTCGTCATACTGAAGCTTTCTTT
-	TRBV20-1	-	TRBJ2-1	CSARDVADSYNEQFF	TGCAGTGCTAGAGATGTAGCGGACTCCTACAATGAGCAGTTCTTC
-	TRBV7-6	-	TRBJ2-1	CASSLGWASPFSYNEQFF	TGTGCCAGCAGCTTAGGGTGGGCTTCACCCTTTTCCTACAATGAGCAGTTCTTC
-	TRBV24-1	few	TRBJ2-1	CATSDRDISEQFF	TGTGCCACCAGTGACCGGGACATATCTGAGCAGTTCTTC
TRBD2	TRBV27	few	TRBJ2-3	CASSPLAGNDGRTDTQYF	TGTGCCAGCAGTCCACTAGCGGGGAACGACGGTCGCACAGATACGCAGTATTTT
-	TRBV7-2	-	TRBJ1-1	CASSSQGVMNTEAFF	TGTGCCAGCAGCTCCCAGGGAGTTATGAACACTGAAGCTTTCTTT
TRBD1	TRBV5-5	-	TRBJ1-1	CASSLWDSMTEAFF	TGTGCCAGCAGCTTGTGGGACAGTATGACTGAAGCTTTCTTT
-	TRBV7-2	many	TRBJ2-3	CASSPGGPDTQYF	TGTGCCAGCAGTCCCGGGGGGCCAGATACGCAGTATTTT
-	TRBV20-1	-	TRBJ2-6	CSARAGSSGANVLTF	TGCAGTGCTAGAGCGGGCAGCTCTGGGGCCAACGTCCTGACTTTC
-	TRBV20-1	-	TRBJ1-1	CSAKASRGMGTEAFF	TGCAGTGCCAAGGCCTCACGGGGGATGGGGACTGAAGCTTTCTTT
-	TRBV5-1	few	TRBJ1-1	CASSPGTRNTEAFF	TGCGCCAGCAGCCCGGGGACAAGGAACACTGAAGCTTTCTTT
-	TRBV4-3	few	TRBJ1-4	CASSQNHRVGNEKLFF	TGCGCCAGCAGCCAAAATCACAGGGTGGGAAATGAAAAACTGTTTTTT
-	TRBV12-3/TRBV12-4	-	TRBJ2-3	CASEKGGGAADTQYF	TGTGCCAGCGAAAAGGGCGGGGGCGCGGCAGATACGCAGTATTTT
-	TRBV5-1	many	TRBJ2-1	CASSLDSNEQFF	TGCGCCAGCAGCTTAGATTCCAATGAGCAGTTCTTC
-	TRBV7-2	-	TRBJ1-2	CASSRLAGLWGYTF	TGTGCCAGCAGCCGCCTGGCAGGGCTATGGGGCTACACCTTC
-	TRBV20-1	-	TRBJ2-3	CSAGAVTHTQYF	TGCAGTGCTGGGGCAGTCACCCATACGCAGTATTTT
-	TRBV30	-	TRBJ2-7	CAWRRRGSAYEQYF	TGTGCCTGGAGGAGGAGGGGATCAGCCTACGAGCAGTACTTC
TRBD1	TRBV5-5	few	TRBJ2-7	CASSLQGSREQYF	TGTGCCAGCAGCCTACAGGGGTCCCGGGAGCAGTACTTC
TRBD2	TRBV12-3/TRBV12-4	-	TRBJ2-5	CASSLTPRGGAWETQYF	TGTGCCAGCAGTTTGACCCCTCGCGGGGGGGCCTGGGAGACCCAGTACTTC
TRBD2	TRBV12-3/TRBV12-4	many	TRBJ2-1	CASSWTSGGYNEQFF	TGTGCCAGCAGTTGGACTAGCGGGGGGTACAATGAGCAGTTCTTC
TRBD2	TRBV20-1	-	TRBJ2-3	CSARRGLATDTQYF	TGCAGTGCTAGACGGGGACTAGCTACAGATACGCAGTATTTT
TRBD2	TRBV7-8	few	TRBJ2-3	CASSLPPGTSGEDTQYF	TGTGCCAGCAGCTTACCCCCCGGAACTAGCGGGGAAGATACGCAGTATTTT
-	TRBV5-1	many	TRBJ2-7	CASREGFSTGEQYF	TGCGCCAGCCGCGAGGGGTTTTCGACCGGCGAGCAGTACTTC
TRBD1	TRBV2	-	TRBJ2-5	CASRQGSVETQYF	TGTGCCAGCAGACAGGGGAGTGTAGAGACCCAGTACTTC
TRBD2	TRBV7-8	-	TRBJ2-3	CASSLVLAGETDTQYF	TGTGCCAGCAGCTTAGTACTAGCGGGGGAGACAGATACGCAGTATTTT
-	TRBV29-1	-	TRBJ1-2	CSVVSELYGYTF	TGCAGCGTTGTGTCGGAACTCTATGGCTACACCTTC
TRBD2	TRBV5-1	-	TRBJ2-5	CASSFGRGGYSPQETQYF	TGCGCCAGCAGCTTTGGGCGGGGGGGCTACTCTCCTCAGGAGACCCAGTACTTC
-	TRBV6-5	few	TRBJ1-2	CASSRANYGYTF	TGTGCCAGCAGTCGAGCTAACTATGGCTACACCTTC
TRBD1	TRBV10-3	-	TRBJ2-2	CAISGGTGGVANTGELFF	TGTGCCATCAGTGGGGGGACAGGGGGCGTCGCGAACACCGGGGAGCTGTTTTTT
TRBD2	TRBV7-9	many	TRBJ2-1	CASSLVPSGSEQFF	TGTGCCAGCAGCTTAGTCCCTAGCGGCAGTGAGCAGTTCTTC
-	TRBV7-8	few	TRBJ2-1	CASSSRDSYNEQFF	TGTGCCAGCAGCTCTCGGGACTCATACAATGAGCAGTTCTTC
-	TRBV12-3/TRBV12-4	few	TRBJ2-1	CATRGVNEQFF	TGTGCCACCCGCGGGGTCAATGAGCAGTTCTTC
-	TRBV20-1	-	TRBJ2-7	CSAPEGLPTYEQYF	TGCAGTGCTCCGGAGGGGTTGCCCACCTACGAGCAGTACTTC
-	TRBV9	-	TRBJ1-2	CASSADWNYGYTF	TGTGCCAGCAGCGCGGACTGGAACTATGGCTACACCTTC
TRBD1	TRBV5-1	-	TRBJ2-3	CASSDGQTGGTDTQYF	TGCGCCAGCAGCGACGGGCAGACAGGGGGGACAGATACGCAGTATTTT
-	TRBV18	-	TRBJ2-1	CASSPVGMGEQFF	TGTGCCAGCTCACCGGTGGGGATGGGTGAGCAGTTCTTC
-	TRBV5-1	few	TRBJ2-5	CASSLEGVYQETQYF	TGCGCCAGCAGCTTGGAAGGAGTGTACCAAGAGACCCAGTACTTC